This T cell receptor (beta chain) was identified in a study of shared clonotypes between healthy human individuals. At the level of the study: There were three CD4 naive, three CD4 memory, two CD8 naive and one CD8 memory plates per donor.

Study-wide results and limits: The rarefaction results pointed to incomplete sorted-subset sequencing despite large depth.

Concerning this clone: Its antigen is as yet unknown.

The CDR3 consists of 14 residues. CDR1 LNHDA and CDR2 SQIVND come from the germline V gene (reference sequence). The ends were cut back, 3 bases at V and 2 bases at J, with 10 bases in the middle. Authors' methods: Junction-only sequences without quality scores came from ImmunoSEQ, so filtering differed. The assay was immunoSEQ multiplex PCR, and TCRdb's table has in-frame clones only and misses some. From that table come the V and J calls and clone size; the DNA was used to work out D and trimming. The table includes roughly 2.6 million clones, around nine tenths detected once. This sequence was found in a man younger than 30 in good health. The rearrangement uses TRBV19 and TRBJ1-1; possible D gene TRBD1, 6 bases. The source material was naive CD4+ T cells sorted from blood. The subset: CD45RA+ positively selected. Here the CDR3 reads CASSIGTINTEAFF. In DNA, the CDR3 is TGTGCCAGTAGTATCGGGACAATTAACACTGAAGCTTTCTTT.